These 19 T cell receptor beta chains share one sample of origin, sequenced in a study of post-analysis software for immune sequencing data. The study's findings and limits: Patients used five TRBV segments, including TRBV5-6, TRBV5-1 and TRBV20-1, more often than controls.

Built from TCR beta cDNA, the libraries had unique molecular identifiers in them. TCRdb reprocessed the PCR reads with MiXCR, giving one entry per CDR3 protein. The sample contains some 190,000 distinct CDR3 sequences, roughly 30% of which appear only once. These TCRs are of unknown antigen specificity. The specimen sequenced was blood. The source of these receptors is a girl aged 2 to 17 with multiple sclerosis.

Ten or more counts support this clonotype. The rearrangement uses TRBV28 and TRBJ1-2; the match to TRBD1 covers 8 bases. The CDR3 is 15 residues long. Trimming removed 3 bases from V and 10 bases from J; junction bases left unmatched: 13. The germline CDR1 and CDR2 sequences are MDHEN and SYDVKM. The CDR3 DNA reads TGTGCCAGCAGTTTGCAGGGGGCGAGGATGTTGGACTACACCTTC. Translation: CASSLQGARMLDYTF.

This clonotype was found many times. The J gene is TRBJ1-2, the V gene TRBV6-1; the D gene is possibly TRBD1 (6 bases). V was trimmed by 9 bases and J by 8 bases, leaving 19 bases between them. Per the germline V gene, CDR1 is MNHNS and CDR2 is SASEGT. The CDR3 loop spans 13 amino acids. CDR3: CASRPPGGLGYTF. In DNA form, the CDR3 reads TGTGCCAGTCGGCCGCCCGGGGGGCTAGGCTACACCTTC.

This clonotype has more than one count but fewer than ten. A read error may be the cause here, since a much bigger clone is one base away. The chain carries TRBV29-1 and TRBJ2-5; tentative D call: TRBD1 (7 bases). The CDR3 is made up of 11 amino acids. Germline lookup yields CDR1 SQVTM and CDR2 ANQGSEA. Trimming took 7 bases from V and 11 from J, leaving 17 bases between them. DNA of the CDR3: TGCAGCGCAGGAGGGGGCGGTGAGCAGTACTTC. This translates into CSAGGGGEQYF.

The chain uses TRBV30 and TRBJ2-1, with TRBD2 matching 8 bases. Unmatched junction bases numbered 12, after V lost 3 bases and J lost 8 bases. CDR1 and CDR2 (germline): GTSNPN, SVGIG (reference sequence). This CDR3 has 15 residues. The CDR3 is CAWSPSGGRMDEQFF. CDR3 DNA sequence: TGTGCCTGGAGCCCCTCTGGCGGGAGGATGGATGAGCAGTTCTTC.

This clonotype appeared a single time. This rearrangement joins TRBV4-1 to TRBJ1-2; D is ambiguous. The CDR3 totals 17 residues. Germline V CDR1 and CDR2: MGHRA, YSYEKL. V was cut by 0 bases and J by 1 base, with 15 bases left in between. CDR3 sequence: CASSQEHRSRSNYGYTF. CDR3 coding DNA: TGCGCCAGCAGCCAAGAGCATCGTTCCAGGAGTAACTATGGCTACACCTTC.

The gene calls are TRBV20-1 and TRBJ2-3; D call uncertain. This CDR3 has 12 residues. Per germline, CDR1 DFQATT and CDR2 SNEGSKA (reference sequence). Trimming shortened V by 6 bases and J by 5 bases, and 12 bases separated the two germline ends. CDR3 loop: CSALFAVDTQYF. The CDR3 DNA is TGCAGTGCCCTCTTCGCGGTAGATACGCAGTATTTT.

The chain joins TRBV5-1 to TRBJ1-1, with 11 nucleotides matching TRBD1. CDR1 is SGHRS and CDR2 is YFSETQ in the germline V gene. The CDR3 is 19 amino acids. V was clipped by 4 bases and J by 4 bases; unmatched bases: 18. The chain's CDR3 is CASSPGQGAFYRMGTEAFF. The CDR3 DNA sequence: TGCGCCAGCAGCCCCGGACAGGGGGCGTTTTACCGGATGGGCACTGAAGCTTTCTTT.

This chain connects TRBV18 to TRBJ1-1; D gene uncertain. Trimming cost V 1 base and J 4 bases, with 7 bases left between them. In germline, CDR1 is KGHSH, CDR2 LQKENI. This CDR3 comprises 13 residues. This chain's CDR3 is CASSPLEPTEAFF. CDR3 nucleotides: TGTGCCAGCTCACCACTAGAACCCACTGAAGCTTTCTTT.

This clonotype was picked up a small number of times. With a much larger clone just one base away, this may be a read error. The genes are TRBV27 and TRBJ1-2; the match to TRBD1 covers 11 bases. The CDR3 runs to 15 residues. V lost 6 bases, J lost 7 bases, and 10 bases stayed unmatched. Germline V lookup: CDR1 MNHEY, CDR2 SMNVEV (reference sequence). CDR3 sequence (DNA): TGTGCCAGCAGACGAGGACAGGGGGCCTACTGTGGCTACACCTTC. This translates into CASRRGQGAYCGYTF.

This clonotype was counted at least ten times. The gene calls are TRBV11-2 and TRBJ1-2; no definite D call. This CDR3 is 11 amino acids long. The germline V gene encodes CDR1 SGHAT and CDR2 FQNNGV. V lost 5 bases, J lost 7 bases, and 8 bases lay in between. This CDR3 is CASSLPPGYTF. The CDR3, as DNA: TGTGCCAGCAGCCTCCCGCCTGGCTACACCTTC.

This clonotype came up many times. This CDR3 is CASTPGTGETQYF. CDR3 in DNA: TGTGCCAGCACCCCCGGGACAGGAGAGACCCAGTACTTC. The V and J genes are TRBV12-3 or TRBV12-4 and TRBJ2-5, with 8 bases that match TRBD1. After removal of 7 bases from V and 4 bases from J, the junction contained 5 bases not matched to a gene. The CDR3 is made up of 13 amino acids.

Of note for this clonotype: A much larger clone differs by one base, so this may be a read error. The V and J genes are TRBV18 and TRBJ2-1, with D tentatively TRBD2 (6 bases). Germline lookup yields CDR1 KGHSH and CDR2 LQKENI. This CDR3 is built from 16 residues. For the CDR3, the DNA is TGTGCCAGCTCACCACGGACCGGGAGCTCCTACAATGAGCGGTTCTTC. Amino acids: CASSPRTGSSYNERFF.

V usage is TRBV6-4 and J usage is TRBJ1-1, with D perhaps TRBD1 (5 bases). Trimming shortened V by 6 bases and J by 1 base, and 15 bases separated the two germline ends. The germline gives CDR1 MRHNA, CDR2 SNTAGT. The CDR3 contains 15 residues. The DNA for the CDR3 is TGTGCCAGCAGGGGTAGGGGCAGTAGGAACACTGAAGCTTTCTTT. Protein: CASRGRGSRNTEAFF.

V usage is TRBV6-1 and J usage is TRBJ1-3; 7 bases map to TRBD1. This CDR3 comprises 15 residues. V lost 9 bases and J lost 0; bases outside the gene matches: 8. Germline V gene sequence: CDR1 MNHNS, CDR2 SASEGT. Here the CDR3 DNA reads TGTGCCAGTATCGGGGGACAGAGCTCTGGAAACACCATATATTTT. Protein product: CASIGGQSSGNTIYF.

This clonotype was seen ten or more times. CDR3 DNA: TGTGCCAGCTCACCCCACGGGGACAGCTACGAGCAGTACTTC. It translates to CASSPHGDSYEQYF. This chain uses TRBV18 with TRBJ2-7; 7 bases map to TRBD1. With V trimmed by 3 bases and J by 3 bases, 5 bases remained unmatched. Per the germline V gene, CDR1 is KGHSH and CDR2 is LQKENI. This CDR3 is built from 14 residues.

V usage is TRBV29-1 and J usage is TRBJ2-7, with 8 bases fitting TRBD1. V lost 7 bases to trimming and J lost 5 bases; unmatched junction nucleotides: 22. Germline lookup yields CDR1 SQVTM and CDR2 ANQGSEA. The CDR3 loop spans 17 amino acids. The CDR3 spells CSARGALDRGRGHEQYF. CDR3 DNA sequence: TGCAGCGCCCGAGGGGCCCTAGACAGGGGCCGTGGCCACGAGCAGTACTTC.

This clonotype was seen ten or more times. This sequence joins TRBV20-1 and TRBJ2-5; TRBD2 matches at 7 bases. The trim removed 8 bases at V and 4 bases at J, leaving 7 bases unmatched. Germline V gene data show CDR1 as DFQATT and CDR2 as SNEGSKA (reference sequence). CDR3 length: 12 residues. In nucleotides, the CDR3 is TGCAGTCAAAGAACGGGGGGAGAGACCCAGTACTTC. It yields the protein CSQRTGGETQYF.

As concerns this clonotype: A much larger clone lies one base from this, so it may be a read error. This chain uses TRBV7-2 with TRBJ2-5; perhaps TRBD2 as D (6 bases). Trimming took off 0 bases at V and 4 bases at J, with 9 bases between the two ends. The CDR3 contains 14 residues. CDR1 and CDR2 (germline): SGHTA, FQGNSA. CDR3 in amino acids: CASSLAGGRETQYF. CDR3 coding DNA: TGTGCCAGCAGCTTAGCGGGGGGACGAGAGACCCAGTACTTC.

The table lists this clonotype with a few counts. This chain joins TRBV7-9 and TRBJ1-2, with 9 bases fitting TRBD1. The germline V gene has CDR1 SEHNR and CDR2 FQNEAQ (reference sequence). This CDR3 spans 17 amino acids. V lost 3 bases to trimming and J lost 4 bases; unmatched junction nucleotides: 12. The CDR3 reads CASSFARGDRASYGYTF. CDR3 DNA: TGTGCCAGCAGCTTTGCTCGTGGGGACAGGGCGAGCTATGGCTACACCTTC.